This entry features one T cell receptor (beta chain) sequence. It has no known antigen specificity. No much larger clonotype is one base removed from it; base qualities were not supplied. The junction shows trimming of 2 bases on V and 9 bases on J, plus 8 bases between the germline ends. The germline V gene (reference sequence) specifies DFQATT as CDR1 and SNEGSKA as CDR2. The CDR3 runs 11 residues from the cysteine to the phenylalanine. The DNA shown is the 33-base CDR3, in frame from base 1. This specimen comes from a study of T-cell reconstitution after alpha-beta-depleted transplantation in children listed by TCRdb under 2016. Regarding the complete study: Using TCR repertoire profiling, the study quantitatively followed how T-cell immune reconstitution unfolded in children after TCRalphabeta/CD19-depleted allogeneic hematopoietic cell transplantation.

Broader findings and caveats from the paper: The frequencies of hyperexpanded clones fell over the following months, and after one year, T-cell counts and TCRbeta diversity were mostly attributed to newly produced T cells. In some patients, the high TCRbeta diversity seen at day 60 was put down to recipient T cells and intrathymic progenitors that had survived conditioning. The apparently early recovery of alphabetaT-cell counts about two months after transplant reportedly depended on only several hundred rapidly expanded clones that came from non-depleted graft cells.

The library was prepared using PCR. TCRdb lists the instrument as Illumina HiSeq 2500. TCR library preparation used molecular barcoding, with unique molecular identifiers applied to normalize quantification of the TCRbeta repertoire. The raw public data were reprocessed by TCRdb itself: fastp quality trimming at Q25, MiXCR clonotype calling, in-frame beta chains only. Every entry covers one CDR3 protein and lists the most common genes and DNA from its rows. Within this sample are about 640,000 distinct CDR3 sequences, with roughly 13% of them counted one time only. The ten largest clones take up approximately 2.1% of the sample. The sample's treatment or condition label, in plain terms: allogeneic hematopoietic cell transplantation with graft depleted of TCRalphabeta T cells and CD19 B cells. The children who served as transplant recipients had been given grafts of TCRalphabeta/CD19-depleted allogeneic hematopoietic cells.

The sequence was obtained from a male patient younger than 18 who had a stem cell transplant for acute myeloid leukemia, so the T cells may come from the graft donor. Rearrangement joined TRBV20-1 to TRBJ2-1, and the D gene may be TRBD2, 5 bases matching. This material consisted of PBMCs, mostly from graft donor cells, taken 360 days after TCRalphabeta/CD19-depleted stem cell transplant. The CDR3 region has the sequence CSARMDFEQFF. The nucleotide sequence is TGCAGTGCTAGAATGGACTTTGAGCAGTTCTTC.